This TCR beta chain is drawn from a study of blood T cell repertoires in COVID-19. Background on the study: Collection of acute and convalescent COVID-19 samples took place in the United States, Italy and Spain.

V was trimmed by 5 bases and J by 3 bases, leaving 8 bases between them. Germline lookup yields CDR1 MNHEY and CDR2 SVGEGT. The CDR3 contains 12 residues. Study processing details: Reference gene primer amplification in the assay estimated nucleated cell counts. Only in-frame clones appear in the TCRdb table, and some are missing; sequencing was by immunoSEQ multiplex PCR. The V and J calls and the clone size are those of that table, but D and trimming were determined from the DNA. The sample includes around 260,000 clones, around 78% seen only once; the top ten take under 5.5%. The clonotype originates from a man aged 55-75 years who had recovered from COVID-19. The V gene is TRBV6-2 or TRBV6-3, the J gene TRBJ2-7, with D unresolved. Source material: peripheral blood. CDR3 nucleotides: TGTGCCAGCAGTCAACAATACTACGAGCAGTACTTC. Protein sequence: CASSQQYYEQYF.